A single sample is the source of the 29 T cell receptor beta chains below, sequenced in a study of OX40 agonist ivuxolimab in advanced cancers. The repertoire was sequenced with immunoSEQ multiplex PCR; TCRdb's copy has only in-frame clones and lacks some. The table shows 55,000 to 85,000 clones, with around 86% occurring only once. The sample consisted of CD4+ or CD8+ T cells sorted from blood, taken in a trial of the OX40 agonist ivuxolimab. These receptors all come from an adult with an advanced solid tumor such as melanoma, head and neck, liver or kidney cancer.

This clone was detected only a few times. The rearrangement joins TRBV29-1 to TRBJ1-4; D uncertain. Trimming shortened V by 7 bases and J by 3 bases, and 15 bases separated the two germline ends. The germline V gene has CDR1 SQVTM and CDR2 ANQGSEA. This CDR3 has 14 residues. In DNA form, the CDR3 reads TGCAGCGGAAAGTTGGGGTCCCCTAATGAAAAACTGTTTTTT. Translation gives CSGKLGSPNEKLFF. The variable domain in full, with the rest retrieved from reference TRBV29-1 and TRBJ1-4, is SAVISQKPSRDICQRGTSLTIQCQVDSQVTMMFWYRQQPGQSLTLIATANQGSEATYESGFVIDKFPISRPNLTFSTLTVSNMSPEDSSIYLCSGKLGSPNEKLFFGSGTQLSVL.

This chain links TRBV6-1 with TRBJ2-2, with D perhaps TRBD1 or TRBD2 (5 bases each). The CDR3 has 13 amino acids. The germline gives CDR1 MNHNS, CDR2 SASEGT. This CDR3 reads CAGQRGNTGELFF. In nucleotides, the CDR3 is TGTGCAGGTCAGAGGGGTAACACCGGGGAGCTGTTTTTT.

The rearrangement links TRBV29-1 to TRBJ2-2; possibly TRBD2 for D (6 bases). Germline values: CDR1 SQVTM, CDR2 ANQGSEA. The CDR3 is made up of 15 amino acids. The V end lost 6 bases, the J end lost 7 bases, and 21 bases lay between the germline ends. CDR3 sequence reads: CSVQASGFTSGELFF. CDR3 DNA: TGCAGCGTCCAGGCCAGCGGGTTTACCAGCGGGGAGCTGTTTTTT.

This chain uses TRBV10-3 with TRBJ1-4; the D gene is possibly TRBD1 (5 bases). V lost 10 bases, J lost 6 bases, and 18 bases lay in between. Germline values: CDR1 ENHRY, CDR2 SYGVKD. This CDR3 is built from 14 residues. CDR3 residues: CATSNQGYYEKLFF. The CDR3 nucleotides are TGTGCCACCAGCAATCAGGGTTATTATGAAAAACTGTTTTTT.

The chain combines TRBV9 with TRBJ1-1; D possibly corresponds to TRBD1 (6 bases). Germline V gene lookup returns CDR1 SGDLS and CDR2 YYNGEE. V was shortened by 3 bases and J by 1 base, with 22 bases between the two germline ends. The CDR3 runs to 18 residues. The DNA of the CDR3 is TGTGCCAGCAGCGCTCCACAGGGCGCCTCGGGCAAGAACACTGAAGCTTTCTTT. It translates to CASSAPQGASGKNTEAFF. Complete variable domain (other parts from reference TRBV9 and TRBJ1-1): DSGVTQTPKHLITATGQRVTLRCSPRSGDLSVYWYQQSLDQGLQFLIQYYNGEERAKGNILERFSAQQFPDLHSELNLSSLELGDSALYFCASSAPQGASGKNTEAFFGQGTRLTVV.

The rearrangement links TRBV5-4 to TRBJ1-2; 9 positions agree with TRBD1. The V gene end was trimmed by 5 bases and the J gene end by 8 bases; junction bases not matched to a gene: 4. The CDR3 runs 12 residues. Germline values: CDR1 SGHNT, CDR2 YYREEE (reference sequence). CDR3 amino acids: CASRYDRGGYTF. Written as DNA, the CDR3 is TGTGCCAGCAGATATGACAGGGGGGGCTACACCTTC.

The DNA of the CDR3 is TGTGCCAGCATCAAAGGAGGGAACACTGAAGCTTTCTTT. Translated: CASIKGGNTEAFF. This sequence joins TRBV5-6 and TRBJ1-1; D remains ambiguous. This CDR3 region has 13 residues. Germline-derived CDR1 and CDR2 are SGHDT and YYEEEE. V was shortened by 6 bases and J by 1 base, with 10 bases between the two germline ends.

This chain uses TRBV6-6 with TRBJ2-2; D unclear. This CDR3 is built from 14 residues. Germline CDR1 and CDR2: MNHNY and SVGAGI (reference sequence). Trimming pared 7 bases from V and 0 bases from J, leaving 9 bases between. The CDR3 reads CASTSSTNTGELFF. The CDR3 bases are TGTGCCAGCACCAGTTCTACGAACACCGGGGAGCTGTTTTTT.

This rearrangement joins TRBV29-1 to TRBJ2-5, with TRBD2 matching 9 bases. From germline, CDR1 is SQVTM and CDR2 ANQGSEA. Trimming took 5 bases from V and 5 from J; bases not matched to a gene: 12. The CDR3 covers 15 residues. The CDR3 coding sequence is TGCAGCGTTTCTCGACTAGCGGTCGTCCGGGAGACCCAGTACTTC. Translation gives CSVSRLAVVRETQYF.

The rearrangement joins TRBV11-3 to TRBJ2-1, with a possible D match to TRBD1 (6 bases). V dropped 5 bases and J dropped 5 bases, with 13 bases sitting between them. The CDR3 contains 14 residues. Germline lookup yields CDR1 SGHNT and CDR2 YENEEA. CDR3 loop: CASSVSGVHNEQFF. CDR3 nucleotides: TGTGCCAGCAGCGTCTCAGGGGTCCACAATGAGCAGTTCTTC.

The chain has TRBV2 and TRBJ1-1; D gene uncertain. CDR3 length: 12 residues. Germline loops: CDR1 SNHLY, CDR2 FYNNEI. Trimming removed 5 bases from V and 5 bases from J, with 9 bases in between. The CDR3 protein is CASSHDTTEAFF. The CDR3 DNA reads TGTGCCAGCAGTCATGACACAACTGAAGCTTTCTTT.

This clone was detected once. The V call is TRBV27, the J call TRBJ1-1, with TRBD1 identical over 8 bases. V dropped 4 bases and J dropped 1; count of bases not matched to a gene: 5. The CDR3 contains 15 residues. CDR1 MNHEY and CDR2 SMNVEV come from the germline V gene (reference sequence). This CDR3 is CASSSAGQENTEAFF. As DNA, the CDR3 is TGTGCCAGCAGTTCCGCGGGACAGGAGAACACTGAAGCTTTCTTT.

The chain links TRBV7-2 to TRBJ2-1; 10 nucleotides line up with TRBD2. Unmatched junction bases numbered 7, after V lost 5 bases and J lost 6 bases. Germline V gives CDR1 SGHTA, CDR2 FQGNSA. CDR3 size: 15 residues. Here the CDR3 reads CASSERTSGLNEQFF. CDR3 sequence (DNA): TGTGCCAGCAGCGAGAGGACTAGCGGTCTCAATGAGCAGTTCTTC. Variable domain in full (rest from reference TRBV7-2 and TRBJ2-1): GAGVSQSPSNKVTEKGKDVELRCDPISGHTALYWYRQSLGQGLEFLIYFQGNSAPDKSGLPSDRFSAERTGGSVSTLTIQRTQQEDSAVYLCASSERTSGLNEQFFGPGTRLTVL.

J is TRBJ1-5 and V is TRBV15; no firm D call. Trimming cost V 5 bases and J 10 bases, with 12 bases left between them. The CDR3 spans 12 residues. Germline CDR1 is LNHNV and CDR2 is YYDKDF (reference sequence). The CDR3 region has the DNA TGTGCCACCAGCTCCCGTTCCGGACCCCAGCATTTT. Translating it yields CATSSRSGPQHF.

This chain links TRBV28 with TRBJ2-5; 7 bases are shared with TRBD1. The CDR3 extends over 15 amino acids. Germline CDR1 MDHEN, CDR2 SYDVKM. With 2 bases clipped from V and 0 bases from J, the junction kept 3 bases outside the gene matches. The DNA for the CDR3 is TGTGCCAGCAGTTTACCGGGACAGTACCAAGAGACCCAGTACTTC. Encoded protein: CASSLPGQYQETQYF.

The genes are TRBV9 and TRBJ2-5; 9 nucleotides match TRBD1. The V segment lost 4 bases and the J segment 1 base; nucleotides outside the gene matches: 5. Germline V CDR1 and CDR2: SGDLS, YYNGEE. The CDR3 loop spans 15 amino acids. The CDR3, as DNA: TGTGCCAGCAGCCTGGGACAGGGCGTCCAAGAGACCCAGTACTTC. Protein product: CASSLGQGVQETQYF.

CDR3 loop: CASSKGQGYEQYF. The CDR3, as DNA: TGTGCCAGCAGCAAGGGACAGGGCTACGAGCAGTACTTC. V gene TRBV11-3 combines with J gene TRBJ2-7, with TRBD1 matching 9 bases. The J segment lost 3 bases and the V segment lost 5 bases, leaving 2 bases of the junction unmatched. This CDR3 contains 13 residues. Germline V gene data show CDR1 as SGHNT and CDR2 as YENEEA.

The chain is built from TRBV5-1 and TRBJ1-3, with D possibly being TRBD1 (6 bases). The V gene lost 4 bases and the J gene lost 1 base, with 12 bases spanning the gap. Germline V gene data show CDR1 as SGHRS and CDR2 as YFSETQ. There are 15 residues in the CDR3. CDR3 DNA sequence: TGCGCCAGCAGCCTCACACAGGGATCTGGAAACACCATATATTTT. Translation gives CASSLTQGSGNTIYF.

This clone was counted only a few times. The V and J genes are TRBV11-2 and TRBJ2-7, with a possible D match to TRBD2 (5 bases). Germline V CDR1 and CDR2: SGHAT, FQNNGV. The CDR3 has 14 residues. The germline V and J ends were trimmed by 0 bases and 1 base, with 7 bases remaining between them. This chain's CDR3 is CASSLDSGSYEQYF. CDR3 coding DNA: TGTGCCAGCAGCTTAGATTCGGGGTCCTACGAGCAGTACTTC.

This chain joins TRBV10-2 and TRBJ1-4; no firm D call. Per the germline V gene, CDR1 is WSHSY and CDR2 is SAAADI. The CDR3 loop spans 15 amino acids. Trimming removed 3 bases at V and 6 bases at J, with 14 bases between. In DNA, the CDR3 is TGCGCCAGCAGTGAAATCGGTGGAGGTGATGAAAAACTGTTTTTT. Translating it yields CASSEIGGGDEKLFF.

A remark on this clone: Other nucleotide sequences from this sample produce the same CDR3. The chain combines TRBV30 with TRBJ2-5, with D hard to call. CDR3 size: 12 residues. CDR1 is GTSNPN and CDR2 is SVGIG in the germline V gene (reference sequence). The V gene lost 3 bases and the J gene lost 3 bases, with 8 bases spanning the gap. CDR3 protein: CAWSPSEETQYF. CDR3 in DNA: TGTGCCTGGAGCCCCTCAGAAGAGACCCAGTACTTC.

The gene calls are TRBV6-5 and TRBJ2-6, with a possible D match to TRBD2 (5 bases). This CDR3 region has 15 residues. Germline CDR1 is MNHEY and CDR2 is SVGAGI. The V end was cut by 2 bases, the J end by 2 bases, with 7 bases between. Here the CDR3 reads CASSYGRAGANVLTF. CDR3 in DNA: TGTGCCAGCAGTTACGGGCGGGCTGGGGCCAACGTCCTGACTTTC.

J is TRBJ1-5 and V is TRBV27, with 9 bases identical to TRBD1. V gave up 8 bases and J gave up 6 bases; unmatched junction bases: 11. CDR1 is MNHEY, CDR2 SMNVEV, per germline (reference sequence). CDR3 length: 15 amino acids. The CDR3 DNA is TGTGCCAGCGGTAGATACAGGGGGCTTGGTCAGCCCCAGCATTTT. This translates into CASGRYRGLGQPQHF.

The chain combines TRBV15 with TRBJ1-2; D perhaps matches TRBD1 (5 bases). Germline-derived CDR1 and CDR2 are LNHNV and YYDKDF (reference sequence). This CDR3 has 14 residues. V was trimmed by 0 bases and J by 8 bases, leaving 13 bases between them. The CDR3, as DNA: TGTGCCACCAGCAGAGAGAGGGAGTCAGGGGGCTACACCTTC. It specifies CATSRERESGGYTF. Looking up the rest from reference TRBV15 and TRBJ1-2 gives the full variable domain: DAMVIQNPRYQVTQFGKPVTLSCSQTLNHNVMYWYQQKSSQAPKLLFHYYDKDFNNEADTPDNFQSRRPNTSFCFLDIRSPGLGDTAMYLCATSRERESGGYTFGSGTRLTVV.

The V gene is TRBV30, the J gene TRBJ2-1, with D perhaps assigned TRBD1 or TRBD2 (5 bases each). Germline CDR1 is GTSNPN and CDR2 is SVGIG (reference sequence). The ends were cut back, 3 bases at V and 7 bases at J, with 13 bases in the middle. The CDR3 is 13 amino acids. This CDR3 is CAWRGDRPNEQFF. CDR3 DNA: TGTGCCTGGAGGGGGGACCGGCCGAATGAGCAGTTCTTC. Full variable domain (outside the CDR3, taken from reference TRBV30 and TRBJ2-1): SQTIHQWPATLVQPVGSPLSLECTVEGTSNPNLYWYRQAAGRGLQLLFYSVGIGQISSEVPQNLSASRPQDRQFILSSKKLLLSDSGFYLCAWRGDRPNEQFFGPGTRLTVL.

The chain recombines TRBV5-6 with TRBJ1-1, with TRBD1 matching over 10 bases. With V trimmed by 1 base and J by 4 bases, 4 bases remained unmatched. The CDR3 consists of 15 residues. The germline gives CDR1 SGHDT, CDR2 YYEEEE. Here the CDR3 DNA reads TGTGCCAGCAGCTTGTACGGGACAGGGGTCACTGAAGCTTTCTTT. As protein: CASSLYGTGVTEAFF. The full variable domain, completed using reference TRBV5-6 and TRBJ1-1, is DAGVTQSPTHLIKTRGQQVTLRCSPKSGHDTVSWYQQALGQGPQFIFQYYEEEERQRGNFPDRFSGHQFPNYSSELNVNALLLGDSALYLCASSLYGTGVTEAFFGQGTRLTVV.

The V call is TRBV15, the J call TRBJ1-4; the D is unclear. The germline V gene encodes CDR1 LNHNV and CDR2 YYDKDF (reference sequence). With 0 bases removed from V and 3 bases from J, the gap between germline ends came to 5 bases. This CDR3 comprises 14 residues. This CDR3 reads CATSRDHANEKLFF. Here the CDR3 DNA reads TGTGCCACCAGCAGAGATCACGCTAATGAAAAACTGTTTTTT.

The CDR3 loop reads CASSSGTSGGDTQYF. The DNA for the CDR3 is TGTGCCAGCAGCTCCGGGACTAGCGGGGGAGATACGCAGTATTTT. V gene TRBV7-8 combines with J gene TRBJ2-3; 14 nucleotides line up with TRBD2. Germline lookup yields CDR1 SGHVS and CDR2 FQNEAQ. The CDR3 totals 15 residues. Germline trimming cut 4 bases from V and 5 bases from J; bases unmatched to any gene: 2.

The gene calls are TRBV28 and TRBJ2-1, with TRBD2 identical over 8 bases. The CDR3 contains 15 residues. Germline V gene sequence: CDR1 MDHEN, CDR2 SYDVKM. The V and J ends lost 5 bases and 3 bases, in that order; junction bases with no gene match: 6. The CDR3 DNA follows: TGTGCCAGCAGTGGAGCGGGAGCTTTCTACAATGAGCAGTTCTTC. It translates to CASSGAGAFYNEQFF.